What follows describes a single TCR beta chain. The antigen remains undetermined. The germline V and J ends were trimmed by 2 bases and 4 bases, with 17 bases remaining between them. CDR1 and CDR2 from the germline V gene are LGHNA and YNFKEQ. The CDR3 runs 16 residues. This sample stems from a study of T cell responses to AZD1222 COVID-19 vaccine. Study-wide results and caveats: Spike-wide vaccine-associated CD4 TCRs dominated at 160-218 and 743-854. It was only 6 or 7 AZD1222 recipients who were seropositive at baseline. Spike-specific TCR breadth and depth went up after people got two AZD1222 doses.

Sequenced by immunoSEQ multiplex PCR; TCRdb stores in-frame clones only, minus some. Of 95,000 to 150,000 clones in the sample, 88% were seen once. This receptor was identified in an adult in good health. This chain connects TRBV4-2 to TRBJ1-2; D not certain. Sequences were derived from peripheral blood, sampled on day 0 of AZD1222 vaccination. This CDR3 reads CASSQTQGQPSYGYTF. The CDR3, as DNA: TGTGCCAGCAGCCAAACCCAAGGGCAGCCATCCTATGGCTACACCTTC.